A selection of T cell receptor beta chains follows, all from one sample in a study of T-cell reconstitution after alpha-beta-depleted transplantation in children. TCRdb analysed the PCR reads with MiXCR anew, one entry per CDR3 protein. The sample lists fewer than 450,000 distinct CDR3 sequences; about 17% were seen once. The sequencing used PBMCs, mostly from graft donor cells, collected 360 days after TCRalphabeta/CD19-depleted stem cell transplant. The origin of the receptors is a male patient under 10 years old who had a stem cell transplant for acute lymphoblastic leukemia, so the T cells may come from the graft donor. The CDR3 runs from the conserved cysteine through the conserved F or W. The D gene is left open where the match is weak. Clone size is given for some rows only: seen once, a few or many times, or a class if the clone is expanded.

NA,TRBV27,NA,TRBJ2-7,CASSLRRHGTSSYEQYF,TGTGCCAGCAGTTTACGGAGACACGGCACGAGCTCCTACGAGCAGTACTTC
NA,TRBV29-1,few,TRBJ1-1,CSGTQGPFEAFF,TGCAGCGGGACACAGGGCCCCTTTGAAGCTTTCTTT
NA,TRBV6-5,NA,TRBJ2-3,CASSYSRGTTDTQYF,TGTGCCAGCAGTTACTCGAGGGGCACTACAGATACGCAGTATTTT
NA,TRBV5-1,NA,TRBJ2-7,CASSGREDYEQYF,TGCGCCAGCAGCGGCAGGGAGGACTACGAGCAGTACTTC
NA,TRBV7-7,few,TRBJ2-5,CASSLQELGQETQYF,TGTGCTAGCAGCCTACAGGAGTTGGGACAAGAGACCCAGTACTTC
TRBD2,TRBV29-1,many,TRBJ2-5,CSVEGSQGREVLLGTQYF,TGCAGCGTTGAAGGGTCGCAGGGCCGGGAGGTCCTTTTGGGGACCCAGTACTTC
TRBD2,TRBV28,NA,TRBJ2-1,CASSSEPLAGDWYNEQFF,TGTGCCAGCAGTTCCGAACCGCTAGCGGGAGACTGGTACAATGAGCAGTTCTTC
NA,TRBV5-1,NA,TRBJ2-1,CASSSPADREQFF,TGCGCCAGCAGCTCCCCGGCGGATAGGGAGCAGTTCTTC
TRBD1,TRBV28,NA,TRBJ2-5,CASGLSQGAWETQYF,TGTGCCAGCGGACTCTCACAGGGGGCATGGGAGACCCAGTACTTC
NA,TRBV29-1,NA,TRBJ1-4,CSGRDPTNEKLFF,TGCAGCGGCCGGGACCCAACTAATGAAAAACTGTTTTTT
TRBD2,TRBV12-3/TRBV12-4,few,TRBJ2-1,CASSFLLAEGYEQFF,TGTGCCAGCAGTTTCTTACTAGCGGAGGGGTATGAGCAGTTCTTC
TRBD1,TRBV6-4,NA,TRBJ1-6,CASSEIPGGNSPLHF,TGTGCCAGCAGTGAAATTCCAGGGGGTAATTCACCCCTCCACTTT
NA,TRBV7-6,few,TRBJ2-3,CASSLVIGSRYTDTQYF,TGTGCCAGCAGCTTAGTAATCGGGAGCCGGTACACAGATACGCAGTATTTT
TRBD1,TRBV6-2/TRBV6-3,few,TRBJ2-1,CASGSQGAPYNEQFF,TGTGCCAGCGGGTCGCAGGGGGCCCCCTACAATGAGCAGTTCTTC
TRBD2,TRBV5-5,NA,TRBJ2-2,CASSLASSGWTNTGELFF,TGTGCCAGCAGCCTTGCTTCTAGCGGGTGGACGAACACCGGGGAGCTGTTTTTT
NA,TRBV20-1,many,TRBJ2-7,CSARGGRPPYEQYF,TGCAGTGCTAGAGGGGGTCGGCCTCCCTACGAGCAGTACTTC
NA,TRBV7-9,many,TRBJ2-5,CASSLQRRGLETQYF,TGTGCCAGCAGCTTACAACGCCGGGGTCTAGAGACCCAGTACTTC
TRBD2,TRBV4-1,many,TRBJ2-1,CASSLLGPTSGSYNEQFF,TGCGCCAGCAGCCTCCTAGGGCCGACTAGCGGCTCCTACAATGAGCAGTTCTTC
NA,TRBV13,few,TRBJ2-4,CASSPRGPKNIQYF,TGTGCCAGCAGCCCACGGGGCCCAAAAAACATTCAGTACTTC
TRBD2,TRBV12-3/TRBV12-4,many,TRBJ2-1,CASSYSGTREFF,TGTGCCAGCAGCTACTCCGGGACTAGAGAGTTCTTC
NA,TRBV10-3,few,TRBJ2-2,CAISDLQGAGELFF,TGTGCCATCAGTGATCTCCAGGGCGCAGGGGAGCTGTTTTTT
NA,TRBV10-3,few,TRBJ2-3,CAIRDGLGGPLTDTQYF,TGTGCCATCAGGGACGGACTAGGGGGTCCGCTCACAGATACGCAGTATTTT
TRBD2,TRBV3-1,few,TRBJ2-7,CASSLPTSGRAVQYEQYF,TGTGCCAGCAGCCTCCCAACTAGCGGGAGGGCGGTACAGTACGAGCAGTACTTC
TRBD2,TRBV4-2,NA,TRBJ2-2,CASSQSGPGLAGPTNTGELFF,TGTGCCAGCAGCCAAAGCGGGCCGGGACTAGCGGGACCCACGAACACCGGGGAGCTGTTTTTT
NA,TRBV14,NA,TRBJ2-7,CASSQFRISEQYF,TGTGCCAGCAGCCAATTTAGGATTTCTGAGCAGTACTTC
NA,TRBV6-5,NA,TRBJ1-4,CASSYSNGGNNEKLFF,TGTGCCAGCAGTTACTCGAACGGGGGTAACAATGAAAAACTGTTTTTT
TRBD1,TRBV20-1,few,TRBJ2-3,CSARGQGPSTDTQYF,TGCAGTGCTAGAGGACAGGGACCTAGCACAGATACGCAGTATTTT
NA,TRBV29-1,few,TRBJ1-1,CSVRGAVTEAFF,TGCAGCGTTCGTGGCGCGGTAACTGAAGCTTTCTTT
NA,TRBV7-9,many,TRBJ2-7,CASSLTGTTYEQYF,TGTGCCAGCAGCTTAACCGGGACGACTTACGAGCAGTACTTC
NA,TRBV6-1,few,TRBJ2-3,CASSTLDLDTQYF,TGTGCCAGCAGTACCCTGGACCTAGATACGCAGTATTTT
NA,TRBV4-3,NA,TRBJ1-2,CASSQDRAGSGGHTF,TGCGCCAGCAGCCAAGATAGGGCAGGCTCCGGTGGCCACACCTTC
NA,TRBV20-1,NA,TRBJ1-1,CSASLETRFLNTEAFF,TGCAGTGCTTCACTGGAAACGAGATTCTTGAACACTGAAGCTTTCTTT
NA,TRBV10-1,many,TRBJ2-7,CASRRTYEQYF,TGCGCCAGCAGGAGGACCTACGAGCAGTACTTC
NA,TRBV29-1,NA,TRBJ2-1,CSVAFRGSEQFF,TGCAGCGTTGCTTTCCGCGGGTCTGAGCAGTTCTTC
NA,TRBV20-1,NA,TRBJ2-5,CSASGIQGHPGGTQYF,TGCAGTGCTAGTGGGATTCAGGGTCACCCCGGGGGGACCCAGTACTTC
TRBD2,TRBV4-3,NA,TRBJ2-5,CASSQIPLAGGRQETQYF,TGCGCCAGCAGCCAAATCCCACTAGCGGGAGGGAGGCAAGAGACCCAGTACTTC
NA,TRBV7-6,few,TRBJ2-6,CASSLLGSGANVLTF,TGTGCCAGCAGCTTATTAGGATCTGGGGCCAACGTCCTGACTTTC
NA,TRBV9,NA,TRBJ2-1,CASSAYSHNEQFF,TGTGCCAGCAGCGCCTACTCCCACAATGAGCAGTTCTTC
NA,TRBV5-6,NA,TRBJ2-1,CASSLDRDRHFF,TGTGCCAGCAGCTTGGACCGGGACCGGCACTTCTTC
NA,TRBV3-1,many,TRBJ2-5,CASSQGTAQETQYF,TGTGCCAGCAGCCAAGGGACAGCTCAAGAGACCCAGTACTTC
NA,TRBV15,NA,TRBJ2-5,CATRQGGETQYF,TGTGCCACCAGGCAGGGTGGAGAGACCCAGTACTTC
NA,TRBV30,few,TRBJ2-3,CAWSVVTDTQYF,TGTGCCTGGAGTGTGGTCACAGATACGCAGTATTTT
NA,TRBV7-8,many,TRBJ2-7,CASSHSSYEQYF,TGTGCCAGCAGCCACAGCTCCTACGAGCAGTACTTC
TRBD1,TRBV9,many,TRBJ1-2,CASSVGNRGPYGYTF,TGTGCCAGCAGCGTAGGGAACAGGGGTCCTTATGGCTACACCTTC
NA,TRBV4-1,few,TRBJ2-1,CASSQDPGKRYNEQFF,TGCGCCAGCAGCCAAGATCCGGGGAAGCGCTACAATGAGCAGTTCTTC
TRBD2,TRBV10-3,many,TRBJ2-2,CAISARLAGVTGELFF,TGTGCCATCAGTGCGCGACTAGCGGGAGTCACCGGGGAGCTGTTTTTT
NA,TRBV29-1,many,TRBJ2-7,CSVGGGATYEQYF,TGCAGCGTCGGAGGGGGCGCGACCTACGAGCAGTACTTC
TRBD1,TRBV4-1,NA,TRBJ2-2,CASSQMTGVNTGELFF,TGCGCCAGCAGCCAAATGACAGGGGTGAACACCGGGGAGCTGTTTTTT
TRBD1,TRBV12-3/TRBV12-4,NA,TRBJ2-1,CASSFSGTGGYYNEQFF,TGTGCCAGCAGTTTCTCCGGGACAGGGGGATACTACAATGAGCAGTTCTTC
NA,TRBV10-3,NA,TRBJ2-5,CAISESASEETQYF,TGTGCCATCAGTGAGTCAGCTAGCGAAGAGACCCAGTACTTC
TRBD2,TRBV4-2,NA,TRBJ2-1,CASSQDQAGVGDEQFF,TGTGCCAGCAGCCAAGATCAAGCGGGAGTTGGAGATGAGCAGTTCTTC
TRBD2,TRBV6-2/TRBV6-3,few,TRBJ2-7,CASSSLLAVPGETSYEQYF,TGTGCCAGCAGTTCCCTGCTAGCGGTCCCCGGGGAGACGTCCTACGAGCAGTACTTC
NA,TRBV3-1,once,TRBJ2-6,CASSQHGGTSGANVLTF,TGTGCCAGCAGCCAACACGGCGGAACCTCTGGGGCCAACGTCCTGACTTTC
TRBD2,TRBV20-1,NA,TRBJ2-1,CSATGGRDYNEQFF,TGCAGTGCTACGGGAGGACGGGATTACAATGAGCAGTTCTTC
NA,TRBV25-1,NA,TRBJ2-7,CAILRTKIYEQYF,TGTGCCATTCTCAGGACTAAAATATACGAGCAGTACTTC
TRBD2,TRBV12-3/TRBV12-4,few,TRBJ2-4,CASSTGLTSNIQYF,TGTGCCAGCAGCACGGGACTAACCTCAAACATTCAGTACTTC
NA,TRBV29-1,NA,TRBJ1-2,CSVVVSGPNYGYTF,TGCAGCGTTGTTGTGTCAGGGCCCAACTATGGCTACACCTTC
NA,TRBV27,NA,TRBJ1-6,CASSSRQQSSYNSPLHF,TGTGCCAGCAGTTCCCGACAGCAGAGCTCCTATAATTCACCCCTCCACTTT
NA,TRBV7-9,few,TRBJ2-7,CASSSPRGGGSYEQYF,TGTGCCAGCAGCTCCCCCAGGGGCGGGGGCTCCTACGAGCAGTACTTC